The 28 T cell receptor beta chains below all came from one sample that was sequenced in a study of patients and donors after allogeneic stem cell transplantation (dated by TCRdb to the early 2020s). The library was built by means of RT-PCR. This sample was sequenced with a NextSeq 550. TCRdb took the public reads, trimmed them with fastp at Q25, ran MiXCR for clone calling and kept in-frame beta chains. Merged by CDR3 protein, the rows form single entries marked with the most common genes and DNA. The sample contains about a million distinct CDR3 sequences, more than 15% of them found a single time. The ten largest clones represent 5.5% to 6.5% of the sample. The sequenced material came from blood, either unsorted or a sorted T cell fraction (not recorded which). The source is a human donor who was either an allogeneic HSCT recipient or a stem cell or donor lymphocyte infusion donor (not recorded which). It is not recorded whose cells these are; they may come from a transplant donor.

This clonotype was seen more than once but under ten times. The chain employs TRBV6-2 or TRBV6-3 and TRBJ2-5, with TRBD1 matching over 8 bases. With 5 bases clipped from V and 1 base from J, the junction kept 9 bases outside the gene matches. The CDR3 has 16 residues. CDR1 and CDR2 from the germline V gene are MNHEY and SVGEGT. CDR3 DNA: TGTGCCAGCAGTCACCGGGACAGGCCCCCCCAAGAGACCCAGTACTTC. It translates to CASSHRDRPPQETQYF.

The V call is TRBV6-1, the J call TRBJ2-2; D possibly uses TRBD1 or TRBD2 (5 bases each). Trimming removed 6 bases from V and 5 bases from J, with 10 bases in between. Germline loops: CDR1 MNHNS, CDR2 SASEGT. This CDR3 has 13 amino acids. As DNA, the CDR3 is TGTGCCAGCAGCCGGGACCATACCGGGGAGCTGTTTTTT. Translating it yields CASSRDHTGELFF.

Written as DNA, the CDR3 is TGTGCCAGCAGCCACCTAGAGGTGATCGCTGAAGCTTTCTTT. Protein sequence: CASSHLEVIAEAFF. This chain connects TRBV7-9 to TRBJ1-1, with D unclear. The V end lost 5 bases, the J end lost 6 bases, and 16 bases lay between the germline ends. The V gene's germline CDR1 is SEHNR and CDR2 FQNEAQ (reference sequence). The CDR3 is 14 residues long.

This clonotype was counted between two and nine times. V usage is TRBV11-2 and J usage is TRBJ1-5, with 8 bases aligning to TRBD1. The length of the CDR3 is 14 residues. CDR1 SGHAT and CDR2 FQNNGV come from the germline V gene. Trimming at V came to 3 bases and at J to 7 bases, leaving 5 bases not matched to a gene. CDR3 sequence (DNA): TGTGCCAGCAGCTTGGGACCAGGGGGCCAGCCCCAGCATTTT. Translation: CASSLGPGGQPQHF. The full variable domain, rest sourced from reference TRBV11-2 and TRBJ1-5, is EAGVAQSPRYKIIEKRQSVAFWCNPISGHATLYWYQQILGQGPKLLIQFQNNGVVDDSQLPKDRFSAERLKGVDSTLKIQPAKLEDSAVYLCASSLGPGGQPQHFGDGTRLSIL.

This clonotype was found many times. The CDR3 sequence is CASSQDVEQTSNTEAFF. The CDR3 coding sequence is TGTGCCAGCAGCCAAGATGTTGAGCAGACTTCGAACACTGAAGCTTTCTTT. The chain is built from TRBV3-1 and TRBJ1-1; D is ambiguous. Deletions cut 0 bases from V and 1 base from J, with 15 bases between. The germline CDR1 and CDR2 sequences are LGHDT and YNNKEL (reference sequence). The CDR3 covers 17 residues. Full variable domain (outside the CDR3, taken from reference TRBV3-1 and TRBJ1-1): DTAVSQTPKYLVTQMGNDKSIKCEQNLGHDTMYWYKQDSKKFLKIMFSYNNKELIINETVPNRFSPKSPDKAHLNLHINSLELGDSAVYFCASSQDVEQTSNTEAFFGQGTRLTVV.

This clonotype turned up a few times. This chain joins TRBV4-3 and TRBJ2-3; TRBD2 matches at 8 bases. J lost 2 bases, V lost 3 bases, and 7 bases had no gene match. This CDR3 has 16 residues. Looked up from germline, CDR1 is LGHNA and CDR2 is YSLEER. The CDR3 DNA is TGCGCCAGCAGCCAGGAAGCGGGGGTGGTCACAGATACGCAGTATTTT. Translation: CASSQEAGVVTDTQYF.

This clonotype showed up just a few times. The rearrangement uses TRBV30 and TRBJ2-3; D is possibly TRBD2 (7 bases). Germline V gene lookup returns CDR1 GTSNPN and CDR2 SVGIG (reference sequence). The V end lost 4 bases, the J end lost 4 bases, and 15 bases lay between the germline ends. The CDR3 totals 14 residues. Here the CDR3 reads CAWTLKGGADTQYF. The CDR3 coding sequence is TGTGCCTGGACCTTGAAGGGGGGGGCAGATACGCAGTATTTT.

CDR3 sequence: CASSSGTRDTGELFF. CDR3 coding DNA: TGTGCCAGCAGCTCCGGGACTCGTGACACCGGGGAGCTGTTTTTT. The chain joins TRBV27 to TRBJ2-2; D possibly corresponds to TRBD2 (6 bases). Looked up from germline, CDR1 is MNHEY and CDR2 is SMNVEV (reference sequence). This CDR3 is built from 15 residues. Trimming left V 6 bases short and J 3 bases short, with 14 bases between.

A few counts support this clonotype. This rearrangement joins TRBV4-2 to TRBJ2-3; 12 positions agree with TRBD2. The trim removed 0 bases at V and 6 bases at J, leaving 7 bases unmatched. Germline V lookup: CDR1 LGHNA, CDR2 YNFKEQ. The CDR3 covers 17 residues. CDR3 in DNA: TGTGCCAGCAGCCAAGAGGAGACTAGCGGGGGCAGGGATACGCAGTATTTT. It encodes CASSQEETSGGRDTQYF.

The chain recombines TRBV5-1 with TRBJ2-7; D not resolved. Trimming cost V 4 bases and J 2 bases, with 10 bases left between them. Germline assignment: CDR1 SGHRS and CDR2 YFSETQ. This CDR3 is 13 amino acids long. CDR3 nucleotides: TGCGCCAGCAGCACGGGCCCAGCCTACGAGCAGTACTTC. Residues: CASSTGPAYEQYF.

The chain is built from TRBV12-3 or TRBV12-4 and TRBJ2-7, with 7 bases lining up with TRBD1. With V trimmed by 4 bases and J by 3 bases, 12 bases remained unmatched. The CDR3 length is 16 residues. CDR3 in DNA: TGTGCCAGCAGTTCCGACTCCGGGACAGCCCGCTACGAGCAGTACTTC. Its translation is CASSSDSGTARYEQYF.

The chain carries TRBV4-1 and TRBJ1-1; 9 bases are a match to TRBD1. The ends lost 5 bases at V and 8 bases at J; junction bases unmatched: 12. Germline loops: CDR1 MGHRA, CDR2 YSYEKL. There are 15 residues in the CDR3. The CDR3 DNA is TGCGCCAGCAGCTTAACACAGGGGGCACCGGACGAAGCTTTCTTT. Translated, it gives CASSLTQGAPDEAFF.

This clonotype was seen a handful of times. The chain employs TRBV30 and TRBJ2-7, with D hard to call. V dropped 2 bases and J dropped 9 bases, with 23 bases sitting between them. The CDR3 has 15 amino acids. CDR1 is GTSNPN, CDR2 SVGIG, per germline (reference sequence). The CDR3 is CAWSPDRAASSGQYF. Written as DNA, the CDR3 is TGTGCCTGGAGTCCTGACCGGGCTGCCTCTTCTGGGCAGTACTTC. The whole variable domain, filled in from reference TRBV30 and TRBJ2-7, reads SQTIHQWPATLVQPVGSPLSLECTVEGTSNPNLYWYRQAAGRGLQLLFYSVGIGQISSEVPQNLSASRPQDRQFILSSKKLLLSDSGFYLCAWSPDRAASSGQYFGPGTRLTVT.

This clonotype came up a few times. The chain recombines TRBV7-3 with TRBJ2-2; 9 positions match TRBD1. Trimming removed 1 base from V and 6 bases from J; junction bases left unmatched: 6. The CDR3 loop spans 16 amino acids. Germline lookup yields CDR1 SGHTA and CDR2 FQGTGA. The CDR3 DNA sequence: TGTGCCAGCAGCTTAAGAGGGACAGGGTATCCCGGGGAGCTGTTTTTT. Its translation is CASSLRGTGYPGELFF.

The V call is TRBV27, the J call TRBJ2-1; possibly TRBD1 or TRBD2 for D (5 bases each). The CDR3 is made up of 15 amino acids. Germline CDR1 reads MNHEY; CDR2 reads SMNVEV (reference sequence). V lost 5 bases and J lost 1, with 12 bases in between. This CDR3 is CASSRLGASYNEQFF. The CDR3 bases are TGTGCCAGCAGTCGACTCGGGGCATCCTACAATGAGCAGTTCTTC.

The chain has TRBV4-3 and TRBJ2-5; D ambiguous. CDR3 length equals 15 residues. With 0 bases removed from V and 1 base from J, the gap between germline ends came to 9 bases. Germline V gene data show CDR1 as LGHNA and CDR2 as YSLEER. The CDR3 is CASSQEFATQETQYF. The CDR3 DNA follows: TGCGCCAGCAGCCAAGAGTTTGCCACCCAAGAGACCCAGTACTTC.

J is TRBJ2-1 and V is TRBV29-1, with TRBD1 as a possible D gene (6 bases). Germline-derived CDR1 and CDR2 are SQVTM and ANQGSEA. The CDR3 contains 13 residues. V gave up 6 bases and J gave up 1 base, with 10 bases separating them. Here the CDR3 reads CSVIQGSYNEQFF. Here the CDR3 DNA reads TGCAGCGTCATACAGGGTTCCTACAATGAGCAGTTCTTC.

The chain recombines TRBV28 with TRBJ2-5, with D unclear. Germline-derived CDR1 and CDR2 are MDHEN and SYDVKM. The CDR3 consists of 13 residues. V lost 4 bases to trimming and J lost 7 bases, with 13 bases between them. In DNA, the CDR3 is TGTGCCAGCAGTTCCCGGGCCTTATGGACCCAGTACTTC. Translation gives CASSSRALWTQYF.

This clonotype was seen ten or more times. The chain couples TRBV29-1 to TRBJ2-4, with a weak D call TRBD1 (5 bases). With 4 bases removed from V and 0 bases from J, the gap between germline ends came to 13 bases. The germline gives CDR1 SQVTM, CDR2 ANQGSEA. The CDR3 length is 15 residues. CDR3: CSVVRTHLAKNIQYF. CDR3 nucleotides: TGCAGCGTTGTCCGGACACATCTAGCCAAAAACATTCAGTACTTC.

CDR3 DNA sequence: TGTGCCACCAGTGACGACGGGACAGGGGGCTACGAGCAGTACTTC. Translated, it gives CATSDDGTGGYEQYF. The chain employs TRBV24-1 and TRBJ2-7; 11 bases agree with TRBD1. After removal of 4 bases from V and 3 bases from J, the junction contained 4 bases not matched to a gene. This CDR3 contains 15 residues. Germline V gives CDR1 KGHDR, CDR2 SFDVKD.

This clonotype has a handful of counts. The CDR3 region has the DNA TGTGCCAGCAGAGCCGGGACACCAAACCTAAACACCATATATTTT. It is translated as CASRAGTPNLNTIYF. This chain links TRBV6-1 with TRBJ1-3, with D perhaps TRBD1 (6 bases). The ends were cut back, 6 bases at V and 6 bases at J, with 18 bases in the middle. Germline CDR1 is MNHNS and CDR2 is SASEGT. This CDR3 is built from 15 residues.

This clonotype turned up a few times. This chain uses TRBV6-1 with TRBJ1-1; D remains ambiguous. The CDR3 contains 15 residues. From germline, CDR1 is MNHNS and CDR2 SASEGT. Trimming cost V 1 base and J 0 bases, with 9 bases left between them. The CDR3: CASSEVGRMNTEAFF. In DNA, the CDR3 is TGTGCCAGCAGTGAAGTCGGCAGGATGAACACTGAAGCTTTCTTT.

There are a few counts of this clonotype. The gene calls are TRBV12-3 or TRBV12-4 and TRBJ1-4, with D possibly TRBD1 on 5 matching bases. This CDR3 has 14 amino acids. Trimming cost V 5 bases and J 5 bases, with 12 bases left between them. CDR3 amino acids: CASSLQGVNEKLFF. As DNA, the CDR3 is TGTGCCAGCAGTCTTCAGGGAGTGAATGAAAAACTGTTTTTT.

The chain combines TRBV4-2 with TRBJ2-7; D is unresolved. This CDR3 region has 13 residues. V gave up 4 bases and J gave up 3 bases, with 10 bases separating them. The germline CDR1 and CDR2 sequences are LGHNA and YNFKEQ. For the CDR3, the DNA is TGTGCCAGCAGCCCCCGACTGAACTACGAGCAGTACTTC. Translating gives CASSPRLNYEQYF.

This clonotype occurred a few times. This chain joins TRBV12-3 or TRBV12-4 and TRBJ2-5; 7 nucleotides match TRBD2. V lost 4 bases and J lost 4; bases outside the gene matches: 9. This CDR3 is 15 amino acids long. The CDR3 bases are TGTGCCAGCAGTTCCTACTGGGGGGGGGGAGAGACCCAGTACTTC. Amino acids: CASSSYWGGGETQYF.

V usage is TRBV4-3 and J usage is TRBJ2-3; D uncertain. CDR1 is LGHNA and CDR2 is YSLEER in the germline V gene. Trimming pared 1 base from V and 0 bases from J, leaving 11 bases between. This CDR3 has 16 amino acids. CDR3 sequence reads: CASSQVSGLSTDTQYF. CDR3 DNA: TGCGCCAGCAGCCAAGTTTCCGGGCTGAGCACAGATACGCAGTATTTT.

The chain carries TRBV12-3 or TRBV12-4 and TRBJ2-1; D is uncertain. Trimming took off 5 bases at V and 9 bases at J, with 8 bases between the two ends. The CDR3 contains 11 residues. Written as DNA, the CDR3 is TGTGCCAGCAGTATCAAACTTGAGCAGTTCTTC. Translation gives CASSIKLEQFF.

This clonotype has a count of ten or more. The V gene is TRBV12-3 or TRBV12-4, the J gene TRBJ2-7, with 9 bases that match TRBD1. CDR3 length: 14 residues. The trim removed 5 bases at V and 3 bases at J, leaving 5 bases unmatched. This CDR3 reads CASSNPGQGYEQYF. Written as DNA, the CDR3 is TGTGCCAGCAGTAATCCGGGACAGGGCTACGAGCAGTACTTC.